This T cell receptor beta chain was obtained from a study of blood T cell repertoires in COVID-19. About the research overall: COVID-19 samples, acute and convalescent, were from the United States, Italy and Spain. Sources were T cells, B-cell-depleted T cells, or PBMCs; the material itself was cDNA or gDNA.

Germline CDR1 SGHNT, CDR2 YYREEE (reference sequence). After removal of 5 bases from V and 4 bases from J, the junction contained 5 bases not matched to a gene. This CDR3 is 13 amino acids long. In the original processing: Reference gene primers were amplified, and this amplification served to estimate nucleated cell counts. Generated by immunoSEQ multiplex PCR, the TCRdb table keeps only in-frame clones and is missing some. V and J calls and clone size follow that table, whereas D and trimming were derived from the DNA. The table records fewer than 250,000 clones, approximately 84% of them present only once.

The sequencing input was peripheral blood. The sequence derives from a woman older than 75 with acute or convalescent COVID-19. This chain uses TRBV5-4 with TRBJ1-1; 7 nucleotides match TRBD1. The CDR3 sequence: CASSFDRVTEAFF. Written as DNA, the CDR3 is TGTGCCAGCAGTTTCGACAGGGTCACTGAAGCTTTCTTT.